The rows below give T cell receptor beta chains drawn from one sample of a study of regulatory T cells in long-lasting Graves disease. Via MiXCR, TCRdb re-called the multiplex PCR reads, giving one row per CDR3 protein. The sample holds around 500,000 distinct CDR3 sequences, approximately 12% seen once. These data are also associated with another study on T cells in Graves' hyperthyroidism and ophthalmopathy.

The specimen was peripheral blood mononuclear cells (PBMCs), collected at new diagnosis, from a patient treated with antithyroid drugs. The origin of the receptors is a young man with Graves disease. The CDR3 runs from the conserved cysteine through the conserved F or W. Fields, in order: D gene, V gene, clone size, J gene, CDR3 DNA, CDR3 protein. D genes are given only for firm matches. A row's size may be missing; if present it is once, few, many or a size class.

TRBD1,TRBV5-1,few,TRBJ2-2,TGCGCCAGCAGCTCCGACAGGGGGAACACCGGGGAGCTGTTTTTT,CASSSDRGNTGELFF
TRBD2,TRBV12-3/TRBV12-4,many,TRBJ2-1,TGTGCCAGCAGTTTAGCCCCACTAGCGCTTAATGAGCAGTTCTTC,CASSLAPLALNEQFF
TRBD2,TRBV5-6,-,TRBJ2-7,TGTGCCAGCAGCTTGCTAGCGGGAGGAGCCGAGCAGTACTTC,CASSLLAGGAEQYF
-,TRBV18,many,TRBJ1-5,TGTGCCAGCAGTCCCGGGGGTGGCAATCAGCCCCAGCATTTT,CASSPGGGNQPQHF
-,TRBV3-1,many,TRBJ1-4,TGTGCCAGCAGCTTATCCGGGAAGGGGGAAAAACTGTTTTTT,CASSLSGKGEKLFF
TRBD2,TRBV20-1,many,TRBJ2-7,TGCAGTGCTAGAGATGCACCGGGACTAAACTACGAGCAGTACTTC,CSARDAPGLNYEQYF
-,TRBV6-1,few,TRBJ1-5,TGTGCCAGCAGTAATCCGGGACAAGGCAATCAGCCCCAGCATTTT,CASSNPGQGNQPQHF
TRBD1,TRBV3-1,-,TRBJ1-2,TGTGCCAGCAGCCAAGTGCAGGGGGGATATAACCCATGGAACTATGGCTACACCTTC,CASSQVQGGYNPWNYGYTF
-,TRBV3-1,-,TRBJ2-3,TGTGCCAGCAGCTACGAGGGGTTGACAGATACGCAGTATTTT,CASSYEGLTDTQYF
-,TRBV11-2,few,TRBJ1-3,TGTGCCAGCAGCGCCCCTTCAGCTGGGGGCTCAGACACCATATATTTT,CASSAPSAGGSDTIYF
-,TRBV20-1,-,TRBJ1-2,TGCAGTGCTAGAGATTGGGGACCTAACTATGGCTACACCTTC,CSARDWGPNYGYTF
-,TRBV7-7,many,TRBJ2-1,TGTGCCAGCAGCTTAGCGTTCAGGGATGAGCAGTTCTTC,CASSLAFRDEQFF
-,TRBV27,many,TRBJ2-7,TGTGCCAGCAGTTGGCGGGGCTCCTACGAGCAGTACTTC,CASSWRGSYEQYF
-,TRBV29-1,many,TRBJ1-6,TGCAGCGTTGCGAGCGGGGACACTAATTCACCCCTCCACTTT,CSVASGDTNSPLHF
-,TRBV10-3,many,TRBJ2-3,TGTGCCATCAGTGAACTCCCGACAGATACGCAGTATTTT,CAISELPTDTQYF
TRBD2,TRBV12-3/TRBV12-4,many,TRBJ2-1,TGTGCCAGCAGAGTGACCGGGACTAGCGGGCACAATGAGCAGTTCTTC,CASRVTGTSGHNEQFF
-,TRBV27,few,TRBJ2-3,TGTGCCAGCAGTGTGCGGTTTCGCACAGATACGCAGTATTTT,CASSVRFRTDTQYF
-,TRBV20-1,many,TRBJ2-3,TGCAGTGCTAGAGGGACAGATACGCAGTATTTT,CSARGTDTQYF
-,TRBV11-2,many,TRBJ1-3,TGTGCCAGCAGCTTGCAGCAGGGTTTTGGAAACACCATATATTTT,CASSLQQGFGNTIYF
-,TRBV7-9,-,TRBJ2-1,TGTGCCAGCAGCTTACAGGGACGGGGGAATGAGCAGTTCTTC,CASSLQGRGNEQFF
TRBD2,TRBV11-2,many,TRBJ2-1,TGTGCCAGCAGCTCACTAGCGGGGCCTAATGAGCAGTTCTTC,CASSSLAGPNEQFF
-,TRBV20-1,few,TRBJ2-7,TGCAGTGCTGAAGGGGGGGCAGGAGGCCCGACCTACGAGCAGTACTTC,CSAEGGAGGPTYEQYF
-,TRBV19,many,TRBJ2-7,TGTGCCAGTTCACTAGAAGGGTCCGGCGAGCAGTACTTC,CASSLEGSGEQYF
TRBD2,TRBV28,few,TRBJ2-1,TGTGCCAGCAGTTTAATAAGCGGGGGGGACTACAATGAGCAGTTCTTC,CASSLISGGDYNEQFF
-,TRBV2,many,TRBJ1-5,TGTGCCAGCAGTGAACAGGCAGCGAGCAATCAGCCCCAGCATTTT,CASSEQAASNQPQHF
-,TRBV19,-,TRBJ2-4,TGTGCCAGTAGTATAGGGGGTTTGGGACCCCTGGGGACCAAAAACATTCAGTACTTC,CASSIGGLGPLGTKNIQYF
TRBD2,TRBV19,few,TRBJ2-3,TGTGCCAGTAGTATAACTGAAGCGGGAGGGCCTCGAGGAGATACGCAGTATTTT,CASSITEAGGPRGDTQYF